The clone carrying this T cell receptor (beta chain) has a handful of counts. The germline CDR1 and CDR2 sequences are SGHDT and YYEEEE. The CDR3 loop spans 12 amino acids. The V end lost 4 bases, the J end lost 6 bases, and 10 bases lay between the germline ends. This record comes from a study of early stage breast cancer tumors. This table comes from immunoSEQ multiplex PCR, and its TCRdb copy is limited to in-frame clones, with some not included. The table shows under 30,000 clones, with around 70% occurring only once. V and J are TRBV5-6 and TRBJ1-1; unclear D gene. This clonotype was sampled from a person in their fifties with breast cancer. Source material: blood. The CDR3 reads CASSRTSAEAFF. The CDR3 nucleotides are TGTGCCAGCAGCAGGACCAGTGCTGAAGCTTTCTTT.